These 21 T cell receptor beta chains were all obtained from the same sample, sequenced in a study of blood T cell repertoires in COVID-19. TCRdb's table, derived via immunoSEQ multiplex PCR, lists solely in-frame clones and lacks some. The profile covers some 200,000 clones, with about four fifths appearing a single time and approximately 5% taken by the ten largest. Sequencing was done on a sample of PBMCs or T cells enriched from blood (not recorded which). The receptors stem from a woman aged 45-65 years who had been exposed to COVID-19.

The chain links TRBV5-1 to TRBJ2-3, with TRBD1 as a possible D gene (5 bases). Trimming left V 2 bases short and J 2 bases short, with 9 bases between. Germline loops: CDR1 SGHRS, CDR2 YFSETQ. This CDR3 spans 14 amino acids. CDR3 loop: CASSLDSYTDTQYF. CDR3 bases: TGCGCCAGCAGCTTAGACAGTTACACAGATACGCAGTATTTT.

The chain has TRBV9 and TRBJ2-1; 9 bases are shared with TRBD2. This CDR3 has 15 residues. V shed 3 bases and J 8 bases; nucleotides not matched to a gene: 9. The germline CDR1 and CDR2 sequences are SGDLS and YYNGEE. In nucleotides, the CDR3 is TGTGCCAGCAGCGGGGGCGGGGGGGCGTACGATGAGCAGTTCTTC. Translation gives CASSGGGGAYDEQFF.

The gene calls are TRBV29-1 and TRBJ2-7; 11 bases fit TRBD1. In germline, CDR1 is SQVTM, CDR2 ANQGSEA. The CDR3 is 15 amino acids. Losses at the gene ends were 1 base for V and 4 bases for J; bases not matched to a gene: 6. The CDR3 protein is CSVEGRDRGRYEQYF. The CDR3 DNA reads TGCAGCGTTGAAGGACGGGACAGGGGGAGGTACGAGCAGTACTTC.

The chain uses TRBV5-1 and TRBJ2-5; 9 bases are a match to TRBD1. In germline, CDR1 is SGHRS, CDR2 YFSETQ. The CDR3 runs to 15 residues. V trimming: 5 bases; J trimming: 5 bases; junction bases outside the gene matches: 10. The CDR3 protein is CASRLSLQGAETQYF. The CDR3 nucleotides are TGCGCCAGCAGGCTCTCATTACAGGGGGCTGAGACCCAGTACTTC.

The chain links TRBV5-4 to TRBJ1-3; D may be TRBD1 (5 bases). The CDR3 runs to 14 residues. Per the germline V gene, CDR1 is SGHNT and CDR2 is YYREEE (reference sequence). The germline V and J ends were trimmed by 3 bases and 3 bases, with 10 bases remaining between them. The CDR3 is CASSSQGYGNTIYF. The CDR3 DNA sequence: TGTGCCAGCAGCTCCCAGGGATATGGAAACACCATATATTTT.

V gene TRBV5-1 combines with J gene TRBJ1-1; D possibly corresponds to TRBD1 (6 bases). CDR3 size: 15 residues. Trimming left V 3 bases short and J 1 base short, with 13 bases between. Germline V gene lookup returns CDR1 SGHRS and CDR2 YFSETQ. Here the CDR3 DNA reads TGCGCCAGCAGCTCTACAGGGACCCCGAACACTGAAGCTTTCTTT. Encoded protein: CASSSTGTPNTEAFF.

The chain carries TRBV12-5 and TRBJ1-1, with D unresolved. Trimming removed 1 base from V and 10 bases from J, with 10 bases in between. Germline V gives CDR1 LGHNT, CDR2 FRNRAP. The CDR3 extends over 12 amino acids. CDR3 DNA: TGTGCTAGTGGTTTGGAGCCCGTTTCAGCTTTCTTT. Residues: CASGLEPVSAFF. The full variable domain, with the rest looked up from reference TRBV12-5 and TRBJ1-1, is DARVTQTPRHKVTEMGQEVTMRCQPILGHNTVFWYRQTMMQGLELLAYFRNRAPLDDSGMPKDRFSAEMPDATLATLKIQPSEPRDSAVYFCASGLEPVSAFFGQGTRLTVV.

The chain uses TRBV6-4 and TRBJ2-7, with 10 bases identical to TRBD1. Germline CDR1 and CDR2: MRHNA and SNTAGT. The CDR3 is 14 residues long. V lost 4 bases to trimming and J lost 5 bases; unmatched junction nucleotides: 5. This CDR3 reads CASSGQGARNEQYF. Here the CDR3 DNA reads TGTGCCAGCAGTGGACAGGGGGCGCGGAACGAGCAGTACTTC.

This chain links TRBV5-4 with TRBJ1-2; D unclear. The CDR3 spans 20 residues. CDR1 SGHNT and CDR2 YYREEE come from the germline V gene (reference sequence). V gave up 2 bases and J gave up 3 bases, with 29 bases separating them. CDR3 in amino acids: CASSFQRQSILSQRDYGYTF. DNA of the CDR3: TGTGCCAGCAGCTTCCAGCGGCAAAGCATACTAAGCCAAAGGGACTATGGCTACACCTTC.

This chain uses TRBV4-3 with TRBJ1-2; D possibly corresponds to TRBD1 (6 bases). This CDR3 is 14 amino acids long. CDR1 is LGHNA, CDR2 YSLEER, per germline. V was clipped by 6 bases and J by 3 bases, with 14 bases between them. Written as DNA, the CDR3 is TGCGCCAGCAGTCGAGCCGGGACACACTATGGCTACACCTTC. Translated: CASSRAGTHYGYTF.

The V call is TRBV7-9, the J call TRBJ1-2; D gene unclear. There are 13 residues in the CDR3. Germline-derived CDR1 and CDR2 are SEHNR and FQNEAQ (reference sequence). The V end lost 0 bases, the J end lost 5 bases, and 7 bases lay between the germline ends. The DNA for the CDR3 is TGTGCCAGCAGCTTAGCAGCCGCATATGGCTACACCTTC. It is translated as CASSLAAAYGYTF. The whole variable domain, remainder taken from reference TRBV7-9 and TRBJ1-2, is DTGVSQNPRHKITKRGQNVTFRCDPISEHNRLYWYRQTLGQGPEFLTYFQNEAQLEKSRLLSDRFSAERPKGSFSTLEIQRTEQGDSAMYLCASSLAAAYGYTFGSGTRLTVV.

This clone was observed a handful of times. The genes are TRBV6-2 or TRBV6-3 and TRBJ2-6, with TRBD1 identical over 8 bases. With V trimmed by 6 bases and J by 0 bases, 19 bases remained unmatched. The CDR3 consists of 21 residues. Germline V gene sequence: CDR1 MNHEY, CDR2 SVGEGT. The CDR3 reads CASSLIGPGTGAVSGANVLTF. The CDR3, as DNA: TGTGCCAGCAGCCTTATAGGCCCCGGGACAGGTGCAGTCTCTGGGGCCAACGTCCTGACTTTC.

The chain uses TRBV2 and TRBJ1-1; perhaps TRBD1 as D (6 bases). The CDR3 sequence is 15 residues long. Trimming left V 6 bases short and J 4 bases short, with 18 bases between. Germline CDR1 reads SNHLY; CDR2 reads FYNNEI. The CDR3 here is CASRDPQGGSTEAFF. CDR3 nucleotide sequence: TGTGCCAGCAGGGATCCACAGGGAGGGAGCACTGAAGCTTTCTTT.

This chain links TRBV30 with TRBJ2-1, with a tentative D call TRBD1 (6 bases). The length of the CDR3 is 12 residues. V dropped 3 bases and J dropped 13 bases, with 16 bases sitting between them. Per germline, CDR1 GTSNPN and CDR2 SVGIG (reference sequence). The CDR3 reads CAWSAQQGPQFF. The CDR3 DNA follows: TGTGCCTGGAGCGCCCAACAGGGCCCTCAGTTCTTC.

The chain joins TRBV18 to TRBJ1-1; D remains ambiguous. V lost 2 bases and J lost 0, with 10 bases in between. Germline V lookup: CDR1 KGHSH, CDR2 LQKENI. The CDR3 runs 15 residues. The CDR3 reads CASSPSYRMNTEAFF. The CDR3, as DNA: TGTGCCAGCTCACCATCCTATAGAATGAACACTGAAGCTTTCTTT.

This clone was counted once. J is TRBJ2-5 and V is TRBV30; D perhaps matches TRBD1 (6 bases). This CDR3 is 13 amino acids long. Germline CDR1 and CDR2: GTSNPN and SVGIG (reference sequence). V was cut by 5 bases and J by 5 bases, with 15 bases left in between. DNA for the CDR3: TGTGCCTGGGAGAAAGGGGGTCCGGAGACCCAGTACTTC. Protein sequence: CAWEKGGPETQYF.

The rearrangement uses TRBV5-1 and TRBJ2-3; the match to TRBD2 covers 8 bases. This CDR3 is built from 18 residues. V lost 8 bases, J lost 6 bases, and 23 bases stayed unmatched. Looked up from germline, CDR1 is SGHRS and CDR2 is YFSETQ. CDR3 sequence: CARDIGYHSGAQGDTQYF. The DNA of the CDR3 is TGCGCCAGAGATATTGGCTATCATAGCGGGGCCCAGGGGGATACGCAGTATTTT.

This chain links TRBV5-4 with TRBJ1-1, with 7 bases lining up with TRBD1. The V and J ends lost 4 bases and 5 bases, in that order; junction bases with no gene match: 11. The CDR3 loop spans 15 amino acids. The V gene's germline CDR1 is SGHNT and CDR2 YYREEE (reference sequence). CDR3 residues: CASSTTTGQGTEAFF. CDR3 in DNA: TGTGCCAGCAGCACTACGACAGGGCAAGGGACTGAAGCTTTCTTT.

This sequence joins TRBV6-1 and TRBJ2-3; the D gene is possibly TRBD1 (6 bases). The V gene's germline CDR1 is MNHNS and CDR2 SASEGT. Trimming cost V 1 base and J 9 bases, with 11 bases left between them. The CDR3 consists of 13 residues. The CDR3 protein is CASSEDFQGTQYF. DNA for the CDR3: TGTGCCAGCAGTGAAGATTTCCAGGGGACGCAGTATTTT.

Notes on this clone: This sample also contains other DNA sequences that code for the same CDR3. In nucleotides, the CDR3 is TGTGCCAGTAGTACAGGGAACCAAGAGACCCAGTACTTC. Amino acid sequence: CASSTGNQETQYF. This chain connects TRBV19 to TRBJ2-5; perhaps TRBD1 as D (5 bases). The CDR3 contains 13 residues. Germline V gene data show CDR1 as LNHDA and CDR2 as SQIVND (reference sequence). V lost 4 bases and J 0 bases, leaving 6 bases between the germline ends.

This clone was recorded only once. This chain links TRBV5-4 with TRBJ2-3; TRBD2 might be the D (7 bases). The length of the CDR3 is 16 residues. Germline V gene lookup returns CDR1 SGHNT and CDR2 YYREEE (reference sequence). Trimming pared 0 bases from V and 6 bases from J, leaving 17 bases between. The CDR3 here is CASSLGGAGAYDTQYF. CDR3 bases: TGTGCCAGCAGCTTGGGGGGGGCGGGGGCCTACGATACGCAGTATTTT. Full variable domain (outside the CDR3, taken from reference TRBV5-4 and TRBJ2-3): ETGVTQSPTHLIKTRGQQVTLRCSSQSGHNTVSWYQQALGQGPQFIFQYYREEENGRGNFPPRFSGLQFPNYSSELNVNALELDDSALYLCASSLGGAGAYDTQYFGPGTRLTVL.